Presented here are 30 T cell receptor beta chains from one specimen sequenced in a study of CD8+CD57+ T cells in acquired aplastic anemia. The use of genomic DNA as template underpinned the TCR beta VDJ and CDR3 profiling. TCRdb re-called the reads through MiXCR, storing one row per CDR3 protein. The table lists some 410,000 distinct CDR3 sequences, roughly 68% of them singletons. Input material: sorted CD4+, CD8+, or CD8+CD57+ T cells (not recorded which) from PBMCs. The receptors here all came from a human donor in good health, serving as a control.

There are many counts of this clonotype. The rearrangement joins TRBV9 to TRBJ1-4; perhaps TRBD1 as D (5 bases). With 4 bases removed from V and 4 bases from J, the gap between germline ends came to 17 bases. The germline V gene encodes CDR1 SGDLS and CDR2 YYNGEE. The CDR3 contains 16 residues. This CDR3 is CASSPRGAGINEKLFF. DNA for the CDR3: TGTGCCAGCAGCCCCCGAGGTGCAGGGATTAATGAAAAACTGTTTTTT.

This clonotype has ten or more counts. The chain couples TRBV10-3 to TRBJ1-6; D gene unclear. V lost 0 bases and J 4 bases, leaving 1 base between the germline ends. The germline CDR1 and CDR2 sequences are ENHRY and SYGVKD. This CDR3 comprises 13 residues. CDR3 protein: CAISESYNSPLHF. For the CDR3, the DNA is TGTGCCATCAGTGAGTCTTATAATTCACCCCTCCACTTT.

The chain combines TRBV9 with TRBJ1-6; D remains ambiguous. V lost 3 bases and J lost 19, with 20 bases in between. The CDR3 extends over 13 amino acids. CDR1 and CDR2 from the germline V gene are SGDLS and YYNGEE. CDR3 sequence: CASSARAIPHVHF. The CDR3 DNA is TGTGCCAGCAGCGCGCGAGCCATTCCCCACGTGCACTTT. Based on the CDR3 plus reference TRBV9 and TRBJ1-6, the full variable domain is DSGVTQTPKHLITATGQRVTLRCSPRSGDLSVYWYQQSLDQGLQFLIQYYNGEERAKGNILERFSAQQFPDLHSELNLSSLELGDSALYFCASSARAIPHVHFGNGTRLTVT.

The V and J genes are TRBV15 and TRBJ2-2, with D possibly called TRBD1 or TRBD2 (5 bases each). Trimming removed 0 bases at V and 6 bases at J, with 11 bases between. The CDR3 runs to 15 residues. CDR1 and CDR2 from the germline V gene are LNHNV and YYDKDF (reference sequence). The CDR3 loop reads CATSRDLEGPGELFF. The DNA of the CDR3 is TGTGCCACCAGCAGAGATCTAGAGGGACCCGGGGAGCTGTTTTTT.

In its sample, this clonotype was seen many times. This CDR3 reads CASSRGPREQYF. The CDR3 DNA is TGTGCCAGCAGCCGCGGGCCCCGCGAGCAGTACTTC. This sequence joins TRBV11-3 and TRBJ2-7, with D perhaps TRBD2 (5 bases). V shed 5 bases and J shed 6 bases, with 11 bases lying between them. CDR1 and CDR2 (germline): SGHNT, YENEEA. CDR3 length equals 12 residues.

This clonotype was found many times. The rearrangement links TRBV5-1 to TRBJ2-1, with D unresolved. The germline gives CDR1 SGHRS, CDR2 YFSETQ. This CDR3 has 13 amino acids. The V end was cut by 2 bases, the J end by 9 bases, with 12 bases between. The CDR3, as DNA: TGCGCCAGCAGCTTATCCGATAGAGGTGAGCAGTTCTTC. Its translation is CASSLSDRGEQFF.

This clonotype was counted ten times or more. The chain uses TRBV29-1 and TRBJ2-1; maybe TRBD1 (8 bases). Germline V gene data show CDR1 as SQVTM and CDR2 as ANQGSEA. This CDR3 is 14 amino acids long. V gave up 5 bases and J gave up 4 bases, with 15 bases separating them. The CDR3 sequence is CSVLQGGFYNEQFF. The CDR3 region has the DNA TGCAGCGTTCTACAGGGGGGGTTTTACAATGAGCAGTTCTTC.

This clonotype came up many times. This sequence joins TRBV12-5 and TRBJ1-3; unclear D gene. V lost 3 bases to trimming and J lost 4 bases, with 4 bases between them. Germline V gives CDR1 LGHNT, CDR2 FRNRAP. There are 12 residues in the CDR3. The CDR3, as DNA: TGTGCTAGTGGTTTTTGGGGAAACACCATATATTTT. This codes for CASGFWGNTIYF.

This clonotype came up many times. The V call is TRBV2, the J call TRBJ1-5, with 7 positions matching TRBD1. Unmatched junction bases numbered 8, after V lost 6 bases and J lost 6 bases. The germline V gene has CDR1 SNHLY and CDR2 FYNNEI. This CDR3 comprises 14 residues. CDR3 coding DNA: TGTGCCAGCAGGGTTCGACAGGGAGCTCAGCCCCAGCATTTT. It yields the protein CASRVRQGAQPQHF.

This clonotype was seen ten or more times. The rearrangement links TRBV5-5 to TRBJ1-4; the D is unclear. This CDR3 is 14 amino acids long. Germline V gene lookup returns CDR1 SGHKS and CDR2 YYEKEE (reference sequence). Trimming left V 0 bases short and J 3 bases short, with 6 bases between. This CDR3 is CASSLEGANEKLFF. CDR3 DNA sequence: TGTGCCAGCAGCTTGGAGGGCGCTAATGAAAAACTGTTTTTT.

The V and J genes are TRBV9 and TRBJ1-6; the D is unclear. Germline V gene lookup returns CDR1 SGDLS and CDR2 YYNGEE. CDR3 length: 17 residues. The V end lost 1 base, the J end lost 10 bases, and 21 bases lay between the germline ends. CDR3 nucleotide sequence: TGTGCCAGCAGCGTACCGGACGTAGCCTACGATCAGTCACCCCTCCACTTT. Amino acids: CASSVPDVAYDQSPLHF.

This clonotype was detected many times. The V call is TRBV19, the J call TRBJ1-2; tentatively, D is TRBD1 (6 bases). Between the trimmed V and J ends, which lost 5 bases and 4 bases, there was a span of 14 bases. The germline V gene encodes CDR1 LNHDA and CDR2 SQIVND (reference sequence). This CDR3 spans 14 amino acids. CDR3 region: CASSPDRSFYGYTF. The CDR3 DNA reads as TGTGCCAGTAGTCCGGACAGATCGTTCTATGGCTACACCTTC.

V usage is TRBV19 and J usage is TRBJ2-7; 9 bases fit TRBD1. V trimming: 2 bases; J trimming: 9 bases; junction bases outside the gene matches: 5. This CDR3 comprises 13 residues. Germline V CDR1 and CDR2: LNHDA, SQIVND (reference sequence). Here the CDR3 reads CASSITDRGGQYF. DNA for the CDR3: TGTGCCAGTAGTATAACGGACAGGGGCGGGCAGTACTTC.

A word on this clonotype: A read error may produce the germline difference seen at one junction end. The chain joins TRBV15 to TRBJ1-5; unclear D gene. The CDR3 sequence is 13 residues long. CDR1 and CDR2 from the germline V gene are LNHNV and YYDKDF (reference sequence). The CDR3 region is CATRMASNQPRHF. The CDR3, as DNA: TGTGCCACTAGAATGGCTAGCAATCAGCCCCGGCATTTT.

About this clonotype: Because it lacks the conserved phenylalanine or tryptophan at the end, this CDR3 is likely a read error. The genes are TRBV3-1 and TRBJ1-4, with 7 bases matching TRBD1. The CDR3 has 16 residues. J was trimmed by 0 bases and V by 2 bases; bases with no gene match: 3. From germline, CDR1 is LGHDT and CDR2 YNNKEL (reference sequence). Here the CDR3 DNA reads TGTGCCAGCAGCCAACTCAGGGGGGCAACTAATGAAAAACTGTTTGTT. Translation gives CASSQLRGATNEKLFV.

The gene calls are TRBV11-2 and TRBJ1-6; D is perhaps TRBD1 (5 bases). CDR1 is SGHAT and CDR2 is FQNNGV in the germline V gene. V was pared by 4 bases and J by 10 bases, with 14 bases between. The CDR3 has 14 amino acids. The CDR3 spells CASSYIRQKSPLHF. The DNA of the CDR3 is TGTGCCAGCAGCTACATCAGACAGAAGTCACCCCTCCACTTT. The variable domain in full, completed from reference TRBV11-2 and TRBJ1-6, reads EAGVAQSPRYKIIEKRQSVAFWCNPISGHATLYWYQQILGQGPKLLIQFQNNGVVDDSQLPKDRFSAERLKGVDSTLKIQPAKLEDSAVYLCASSYIRQKSPLHFGNGTRLTVT.

The chain joins TRBV9 to TRBJ2-5, with unresolved D. The V end was cut by 0 bases, the J end by 14 bases, with 20 bases between. CDR1 and CDR2 from the germline V gene are SGDLS and YYNGEE. This CDR3 has 14 residues. The CDR3 loop reads CASSVDPPYEQYYF. Here the CDR3 DNA reads TGTGCCAGCAGCGTAGATCCCCCCTACGAGCAGTACTACTTC.

The J gene is TRBJ1-1, the V gene TRBV25-1; D not certain. CDR3 length equals 14 residues. Trimming shortened V by 4 bases and J by 4 bases, and 13 bases separated the two germline ends. The germline V gene has CDR1 MGHDK and CDR2 SYGVNS. The CDR3 bases are TGTGCCAGCAGTGTCGGAATAGGCAGCACTGAAGCTTTCTTT. Translation: CASSVGIGSTEAFF. The variable domain in full, with the rest retrieved from reference TRBV25-1 and TRBJ1-1, is EADIYQTPRYLVIGTGKKITLECSQTMGHDKMYWYQQDPGMELHLIHYSYGVNSTEKGDLSSESTVSRIRTEHFPLTLESARPSHTSQYLCASSVGIGSTEAFFGQGTRLTVV.

There are many counts of this clonotype. The V and J genes are TRBV6-1 and TRBJ2-3, with D unresolved. Germline-derived CDR1 and CDR2 are MNHNS and SASEGT. The CDR3 covers 14 residues. V lost 6 bases and J lost 5, with 15 bases in between. CDR3 nucleotides: TGTGCCAGCAGCCTAGATTCCTCCGGAGATACGCAGTATTTT. It encodes CASSLDSSGDTQYF.

This clonotype was counted between two and nine times. J is TRBJ2-2 and V is TRBV19; D perhaps matches TRBD1 (5 bases). CDR3 length equals 15 residues. Trimming shortened V by 2 bases and J by 4 bases, and 11 bases separated the two germline ends. The germline gives CDR1 LNHDA, CDR2 SQIVND (reference sequence). DNA of the CDR3: TGTGCCAGTAGTATAACAGGTGGCCTCACCGGGGAGCTGTTTTTT. Translation: CASSITGGLTGELFF.

A few counts support this clonotype. This chain uses TRBV19 with TRBJ1-5, with D maybe TRBD1 (6 bases). The CDR3 is made up of 15 amino acids. V was shortened by 3 bases and J by 5 bases, with 14 bases between the two germline ends. The germline V gene encodes CDR1 LNHDA and CDR2 SQIVND (reference sequence). CDR3 nucleotides: TGTGCCAGTAGTATCCCGGGACACCAGCATCAGCCCCAGCATTTT. Translated: CASSIPGHQHQPQHF. Based on the CDR3 plus reference TRBV19 and TRBJ1-5, the full variable domain is DGGITQSPKYLFRKEGQNVTLSCEQNLNHDAMYWYRQDPGQGLRLIYYSQIVNDFQKGDIAEGYSVSREKKESFPLTVTSAQKNPTAFYLCASSIPGHQHQPQHFGDGTRLSIL.

The chain recombines TRBV6-6 with TRBJ2-2; 7 nucleotides agree with TRBD2. Unmatched junction bases numbered 10, after V lost 2 bases and J lost 4 bases. Germline V gives CDR1 MNHNY, CDR2 SVGAGI (reference sequence). The length of the CDR3 is 17 residues. CDR3 in DNA: TGTGCCAGCAGTTACCGGCTTCCAGCGGGGAGCACCGGGGAGCTGTTTTTT. This codes for CASSYRLPAGSTGELFF.

The V call is TRBV24-1, the J call TRBJ1-4, with 10 bases aligning to TRBD1. With V trimmed by 2 bases and J by 6 bases, 2 bases remained unmatched. CDR3 length equals 15 residues. Germline CDR1 reads KGHDR; CDR2 reads SFDVKD. CDR3 residues: CATSDSGTGDEKLFF. The CDR3 DNA reads as TGTGCCACCAGTGATTCCGGGACAGGGGATGAAAAACTGTTTTTT.

This clonotype was detected a few times. V and J are TRBV7-9 and TRBJ2-2, with D unresolved. Trimming took 1 base from V and 7 from J, leaving 10 bases between them. The germline V gene has CDR1 SEHNR and CDR2 FQNEAQ (reference sequence). CDR3 length equals 14 residues. CDR3 region: CASSLGYGVGELFF. CDR3 coding DNA: TGTGCCAGCAGCTTAGGCTATGGGGTCGGGGAGCTGTTTTTT. The variable domain in full, completed from reference TRBV7-9 and TRBJ2-2, reads DTGVSQNPRHKITKRGQNVTFRCDPISEHNRLYWYRQTLGQGPEFLTYFQNEAQLEKSRLLSDRFSAERPKGSFSTLEIQRTEQGDSAMYLCASSLGYGVGELFFGEGSRLTVL.

CDR3 loop: CASSHPTGTKNTIYF. CDR3 DNA sequence: TGTGCCAGCAGCCACCCGACAGGAACCAAAAACACCATATATTTT. This chain joins TRBV12-3 or TRBV12-4 and TRBJ1-3; tentative D call: TRBD1 (6 bases). V shed 6 bases and J shed 6 bases, with 18 bases lying between them. The CDR3 sequence is 15 residues long.

Turning to this clonotype: At one end, the junction sequence differs from germline, possibly due to a read error. V gene TRBV25-1 combines with J gene TRBJ1-6; D gene uncertain. Looked up from germline, CDR1 is MGHDK and CDR2 is SYGVNS. This CDR3 has 16 amino acids. The CDR3 sequence is CPSSESGQFYNSPLHF. The CDR3 DNA follows: TGTCCCAGCAGTGAATCGGGCCAGTTTTATAATTCACCCCTCCACTTT.

As for this clonotype: The conserved final phenylalanine or tryptophan is absent from the CDR3, which likely points to a read error. Because the CDR3's place on the DNA is in doubt, the DNA is left out and the CDR3 is given as listed by TCRdb. The chain has TRBV7-2 and TRBJ1-1; TRBD1, the table's D call, was not compared with the DNA. The CDR3 numbers 13 amino acids, ends counted. Germline V gene sequence: CDR1 SGHTA, CDR2 FQGNSA. The CDR3 reads CASSFPRGGASYE.

This clonotype was recorded only once. This sequence joins TRBV5-8 and TRBJ2-5; 8 nucleotides line up with TRBD1. The CDR3 runs 13 residues. Trimming cost V 6 bases and J 10 bases; bases outside gene matches: 11. CDR1 is SGHTS and CDR2 is YDEGEE in the germline V gene. CDR3 DNA sequence: TGTGCCAGCATAGGGGACAGGACCACGGGCCAGTACTTC. Its protein product is CASIGDRTTGQYF.

The J gene is TRBJ1-5, the V gene TRBV7-2; maybe TRBD1 (5 bases). CDR1 is SGHTA, CDR2 FQGNSA, per germline. This CDR3 is 13 amino acids long. V lost 2 bases and J lost 9, with 11 bases in between. The CDR3 here is CASSLQGGGPQHF. The CDR3 coding sequence is TGTGCCAGCAGCTTACAGGGTGGAGGGCCCCAGCATTTT.

The chain joins TRBV7-9 to TRBJ1-3; TRBD1 matches at 7 bases. Germline-derived CDR1 and CDR2 are SEHNR and FQNEAQ (reference sequence). After removal of 5 bases from V and 1 base from J, the junction contained 5 bases not matched to a gene. This CDR3 region has 15 residues. The CDR3 DNA reads as TGTGCCAGCAGCCCAGGACAGGAATCTGGAAACACCATATATTTT. Amino acids: CASSPGQESGNTIYF. Full variable domain (missing parts from reference TRBV7-9 and TRBJ1-3): DTGVSQNPRHKITKRGQNVTFRCDPISEHNRLYWYRQTLGQGPEFLTYFQNEAQLEKSRLLSDRFSAERPKGSFSTLEIQRTEQGDSAMYLCASSPGQESGNTIYFGEGSWLTVV.